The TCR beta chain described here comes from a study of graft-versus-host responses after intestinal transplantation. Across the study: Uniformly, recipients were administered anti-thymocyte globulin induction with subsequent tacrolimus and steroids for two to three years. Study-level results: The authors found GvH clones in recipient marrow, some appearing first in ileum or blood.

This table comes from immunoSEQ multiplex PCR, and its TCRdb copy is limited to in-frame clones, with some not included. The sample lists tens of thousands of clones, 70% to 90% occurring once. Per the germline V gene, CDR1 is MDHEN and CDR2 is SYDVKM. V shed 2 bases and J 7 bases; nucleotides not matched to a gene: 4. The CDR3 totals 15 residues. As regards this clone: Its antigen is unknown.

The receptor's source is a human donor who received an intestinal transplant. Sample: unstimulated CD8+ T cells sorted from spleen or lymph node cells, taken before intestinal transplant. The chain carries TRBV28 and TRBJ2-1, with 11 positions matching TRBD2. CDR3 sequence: CASSLTSGRGNEQFF. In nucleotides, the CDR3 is TGTGCCAGCAGTTTAACTAGCGGGAGAGGGAATGAGCAGTTCTTC.